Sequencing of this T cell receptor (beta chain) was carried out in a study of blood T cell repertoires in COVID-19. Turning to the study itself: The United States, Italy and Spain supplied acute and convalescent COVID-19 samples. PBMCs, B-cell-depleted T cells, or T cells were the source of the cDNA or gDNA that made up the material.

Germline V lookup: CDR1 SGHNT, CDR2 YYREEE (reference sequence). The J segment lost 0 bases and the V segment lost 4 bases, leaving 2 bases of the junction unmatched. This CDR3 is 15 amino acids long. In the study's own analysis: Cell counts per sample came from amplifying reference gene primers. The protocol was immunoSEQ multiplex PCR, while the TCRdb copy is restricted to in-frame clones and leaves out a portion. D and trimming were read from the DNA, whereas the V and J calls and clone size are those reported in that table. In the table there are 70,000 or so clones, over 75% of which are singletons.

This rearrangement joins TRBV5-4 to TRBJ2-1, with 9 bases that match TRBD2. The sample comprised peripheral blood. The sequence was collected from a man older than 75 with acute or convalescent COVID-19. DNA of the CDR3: TGTGCCAGCAGCCCACTAGCGGGCTCCTACAATGAGCAGTTCTTC. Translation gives CASSPLAGSYNEQFF.